Sequencing of this T cell receptor (beta chain) was carried out in a study of blood T cell repertoires in COVID-19. From germline, CDR1 is SQVTM and CDR2 ANQGSEA. Trimming shortened V by 3 bases and J by 2 bases, and 7 bases separated the two germline ends. The CDR3 has 13 amino acids. Measured with immunoSEQ multiplex PCR; TCRdb has only the in-frame clones, and not every one. The sample lists 250,000 to 300,000 clones, more than 70% occurring once. This TCR came from a woman in her twenties or thirties who had recovered from COVID-19. Input material: peripheral blood. The chain uses TRBV29-1 and TRBJ2-2; tentative D call: TRBD1 (6 bases). In DNA form, the CDR3 reads TGCAGCGTTGACAGGGGAAACACCGGGGAGCTGTTTTTT. Translation: CSVDRGNTGELFF.